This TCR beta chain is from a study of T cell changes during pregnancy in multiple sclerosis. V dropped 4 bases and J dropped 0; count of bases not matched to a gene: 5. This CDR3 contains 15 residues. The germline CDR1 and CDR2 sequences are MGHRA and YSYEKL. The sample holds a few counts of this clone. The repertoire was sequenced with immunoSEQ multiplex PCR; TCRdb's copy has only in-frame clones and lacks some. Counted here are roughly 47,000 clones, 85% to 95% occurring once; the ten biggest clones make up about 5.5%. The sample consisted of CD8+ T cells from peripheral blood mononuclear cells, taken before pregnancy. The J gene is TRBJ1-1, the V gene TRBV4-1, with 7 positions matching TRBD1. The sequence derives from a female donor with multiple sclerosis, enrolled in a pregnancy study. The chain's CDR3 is CASSPRQGLNTEAFF. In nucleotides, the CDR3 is TGCGCCAGCAGCCCGAGACAGGGACTGAACACTGAAGCTTTCTTT.